This is a list of T cell receptor beta chains from one sample in a study of blood T cell repertoires in COVID-19. Only in-frame clones appear in the TCRdb table, and some are missing; sequencing was by immunoSEQ multiplex PCR. The sample holds fewer than 150,000 clones, more than 80% seen once. Sequences were obtained from peripheral blood. The receptors stem from a human donor in a cohort sampled during active COVID-19. The CDR3 runs from the conserved cysteine through the conserved F or W. The D gene is left open where the match is weak. A row's size may be missing; if present it is once, few, many or a size class.

d_call: NA; clone_size: NA; j_call: TRBJ1-2; v_call: TRBV30; cdr3_length: 16; cdr3_aa: CAWSPIGDILSYGYTF; cdr3_nt: TGTGCCTGGAGCCCGATAGGGGACATACTATCCTATGGCTACACCTTC
d_call: TRBD2; clone_size: once; j_call: TRBJ2-5; v_call: TRBV19; cdr3_length: 16; cdr3_aa: CASSIGSGGTVETQYF; cdr3_nt: TGTGCCAGTAGTATAGGCAGCGGGGGGACCGTAGAGACCCAGTACTTC
d_call: TRBD2; clone_size: NA; j_call: TRBJ2-3; v_call: TRBV25-1; cdr3_length: 14; cdr3_aa: CASSTSGGTDTQYF; cdr3_nt: TGTGCCAGCAGTACTAGCGGGGGGACAGATACGCAGTATTTT
d_call: NA; clone_size: NA; j_call: TRBJ1-1; v_call: TRBV9; cdr3_length: 15; cdr3_aa: CASSVSAGKSTEAFF; cdr3_nt: TGTGCCAGCAGCGTCTCCGCAGGGAAGAGCACTGAAGCTTTCTTT
d_call: TRBD1; clone_size: once; j_call: TRBJ1-4; v_call: TRBV5-8; cdr3_length: 15; cdr3_aa: CASSFRGATNEKLFF; cdr3_nt: TGTGCCAGCAGCTTCAGGGGGGCAACTAATGAAAAACTGTTTTTT
d_call: TRBD2; clone_size: NA; j_call: TRBJ2-1; v_call: TRBV4-2; cdr3_length: 18; cdr3_aa: CASSQDRGGGFSYNEQFF; cdr3_nt: TGTGCCAGCAGCCAAGATCGAGGCGGGGGGTTCTCCTACAATGAGCAGTTCTTC
d_call: NA; clone_size: few; j_call: TRBJ2-7; v_call: TRBV12-2; cdr3_length: 16; cdr3_aa: CASRFRDTGSYVEQYF; cdr3_nt: TGTGCAAGTCGCTTTAGGGACACAGGGTCTTACGTGGAGCAGTACTTC
d_call: TRBD1; clone_size: NA; j_call: TRBJ2-6; v_call: TRBV7-2; cdr3_length: 18; cdr3_aa: CASSFPGQGARGANVLTF; cdr3_nt: TGTGCCAGCAGCTTCCCGGGACAGGGGGCGAGAGGGGCCAACGTCCTGACTTTC
d_call: NA; clone_size: NA; j_call: TRBJ2-3; v_call: TRBV24-1; cdr3_length: 18; cdr3_aa: CATSDPLLTGTTTDTQYF; cdr3_nt: TGTGCCACCAGTGATCCTCTGTTGACAGGAACCACCACAGATACGCAGTATTTT
d_call: TRBD2; clone_size: NA; j_call: TRBJ2-2; v_call: TRBV5-4; cdr3_length: 16; cdr3_aa: CASSLSGEWDTGELFF; cdr3_nt: TGTGCCAGCAGCCTTAGCGGGGAGTGGGACACCGGGGAGCTGTTTTTT
d_call: NA; clone_size: NA; j_call: TRBJ2-2; v_call: TRBV3-1/TRBV3-2; cdr3_length: 14; cdr3_aa: CASSQARGSGELFF; cdr3_nt: TGTGCCAGCAGCCAAGCACGGGGGTCCGGGGAGCTGTTTTTT
d_call: NA; clone_size: NA; j_call: TRBJ2-3; v_call: TRBV7-9; cdr3_length: 13; cdr3_aa: CASSLKGLDTQYF; cdr3_nt: TGTGCCAGCAGCTTAAAGGGGCTGGATACGCAGTATTTT
d_call: NA; clone_size: once; j_call: TRBJ1-2; v_call: TRBV10-1; cdr3_length: 13; cdr3_aa: CASSEPGQHGYTF; cdr3_nt: TGCGCCAGCAGTGAGCCGGGACAACATGGCTACACCTTC
d_call: TRBD1; clone_size: NA; j_call: TRBJ1-6; v_call: TRBV5-1; cdr3_length: 15; cdr3_aa: CASSLRTGGNSPLHF; cdr3_nt: TGCGCCAGCAGCTTGAGGACAGGGGGCAATTCACCCCTCCACTTT
d_call: NA; clone_size: NA; j_call: TRBJ1-1; v_call: TRBV14; cdr3_length: 14; cdr3_aa: CASSLDLLNTEAFF; cdr3_nt: TGTGCCAGCAGCCTGGACTTACTGAACACTGAAGCTTTCTTT
d_call: NA; clone_size: once; j_call: TRBJ1-4; v_call: TRBV6-1; cdr3_length: 14; cdr3_aa: CASSEDWGNEKLFF; cdr3_nt: TGTGCCAGCAGTGAGGACTGGGGTAATGAAAAACTGTTTTTT
d_call: TRBD1; clone_size: few; j_call: TRBJ1-3; v_call: TRBV9; cdr3_length: 15; cdr3_aa: CASSADRAAGNTIYF; cdr3_nt: TGTGCCAGCAGCGCGGACAGGGCAGCTGGAAACACCATATATTTT
d_call: NA; clone_size: NA; j_call: TRBJ1-1; v_call: TRBV10-3; cdr3_length: 11; cdr3_aa: CAIRGGVEAFF; cdr3_nt: TGTGCCATCAGGGGGGGTGTTGAAGCTTTCTTT
d_call: NA; clone_size: NA; j_call: TRBJ2-6; v_call: TRBV4-2; cdr3_length: 15; cdr3_aa: CASSQQGTGANVLTF; cdr3_nt: TGTGCCAGCAGCCAACAGGGTACTGGGGCCAACGTCCTGACTTTC
d_call: TRBD1; clone_size: NA; j_call: TRBJ2-2; v_call: TRBV18; cdr3_length: 15; cdr3_aa: CASSPTGRGIGELFF; cdr3_nt: TGTGCCAGCTCACCGACAGGGAGAGGAATCGGGGAGCTGTTTTTT
d_call: NA; clone_size: few; j_call: TRBJ2-3; v_call: TRBV24-1; cdr3_length: 15; cdr3_aa: CATSALGERTDTQYF; cdr3_nt: TGTGCCACCAGTGCTTTGGGGGAGCGCACAGATACGCAGTATTTT
d_call: NA; clone_size: NA; j_call: TRBJ1-1; v_call: TRBV6-6; cdr3_length: 16; cdr3_aa: CASSPITPTGKTEAFF; cdr3_nt: TGTGCCAGCAGCCCCATAACACCCACAGGGAAGACTGAAGCTTTCTTT
d_call: NA; clone_size: NA; j_call: TRBJ1-1; v_call: TRBV5-1; cdr3_length: 14; cdr3_aa: CASSLSGFLPEAFF; cdr3_nt: TGCGCCAGCAGCTTGTCGGGTTTTCTACCCGAAGCTTTCTTT
d_call: TRBD1; clone_size: NA; j_call: TRBJ1-6; v_call: TRBV28; cdr3_length: 14; cdr3_aa: CASSPETGHSPLHF; cdr3_nt: TGTGCCAGCAGTCCTGAGACAGGGCATTCACCCCTCCACTTT
d_call: NA; clone_size: NA; j_call: TRBJ1-1; v_call: TRBV12-3/TRBV12-4; cdr3_length: 12; cdr3_aa: CARSPLNTEAFF; cdr3_nt: TGTGCCAGATCTCCCTTGAACACTGAAGCTTTCTTT
d_call: TRBD1; clone_size: NA; j_call: TRBJ1-6; v_call: TRBV19; cdr3_length: 16; cdr3_aa: CASSISIGTGPSPLHF; cdr3_nt: TGTGCCAGTAGTATATCGATCGGGACAGGGCCTTCACCCCTCCACTTT
d_call: TRBD1; clone_size: NA; j_call: TRBJ1-5; v_call: TRBV6-2/TRBV6-3; cdr3_length: 13; cdr3_aa: CASSRTGNQPQHF; cdr3_nt: TGTGCCAGCAGCCGGACAGGGAATCAGCCCCAGCATTTT
d_call: TRBD2; clone_size: NA; j_call: TRBJ2-7; v_call: TRBV11-2; cdr3_length: 15; cdr3_aa: CASSSRLAGAYEQYF; cdr3_nt: TGTGCCAGCAGCTCCAGACTAGCGGGGGCTTACGAGCAGTACTTC
d_call: NA; clone_size: NA; j_call: TRBJ2-7; v_call: TRBV6-2/TRBV6-3; cdr3_length: 14; cdr3_aa: CASSYWQGSLEQYF; cdr3_nt: TGTGCCAGCAGTTATTGGCAGGGCAGCCTCGAGCAGTACTTC
d_call: NA; clone_size: NA; j_call: TRBJ1-5; v_call: TRBV5-5; cdr3_length: 17; cdr3_aa: CASSTQARPDSNQPQHF; cdr3_nt: TGTGCCAGCAGCACCCAGGCCCGTCCCGATAGCAATCAGCCCCAGCATTTT
d_call: TRBD1; clone_size: NA; j_call: TRBJ2-5; v_call: TRBV25-1; cdr3_length: 14; cdr3_aa: CASRGTGGVETQYF; cdr3_nt: TGTGCCAGCCGGGGGACAGGGGGCGTAGAGACCCAGTACTTC
d_call: TRBD1; clone_size: NA; j_call: TRBJ2-2; v_call: TRBV9; cdr3_length: 17; cdr3_aa: CASGERTGGAEAGELFF; cdr3_nt: TGTGCCAGTGGGGAGCGGACAGGGGGCGCCGAAGCCGGGGAGCTGTTTTTT
d_call: TRBD2; clone_size: once; j_call: TRBJ2-7; v_call: TRBV7-6; cdr3_length: 16; cdr3_aa: CASSLGLAGGSYEQYF; cdr3_nt: TGTGCCAGCAGCTTAGGGTTAGCGGGGGGTTCCTACGAGCAGTACTTC
d_call: NA; clone_size: NA; j_call: TRBJ2-1; v_call: TRBV3-1/TRBV3-2; cdr3_length: 17; cdr3_aa: CAISTARGGVRVDEQFF; cdr3_nt: TGTGCCATTTCAACCGCGAGGGGGGGCGTTCGGGTCGATGAGCAGTTCTTC
d_call: TRBD1; clone_size: NA; j_call: TRBJ1-1; v_call: TRBV30; cdr3_length: 15; cdr3_aa: CAWSPWTGGNTEAFF; cdr3_nt: TGTGCCTGGAGTCCATGGACAGGGGGTAACACTGAAGCTTTCTTT
d_call: NA; clone_size: NA; j_call: TRBJ2-3; v_call: TRBV28; cdr3_length: 13; cdr3_aa: CASSPNRADTQYF; cdr3_nt: TGTGCCAGCAGTCCGAACAGGGCAGATACGCAGTATTTT
d_call: TRBD1; clone_size: NA; j_call: TRBJ2-3; v_call: TRBV9; cdr3_length: 16; cdr3_aa: CASSALQGERTDTQYF; cdr3_nt: TGTGCCAGCAGCGCACTCCAGGGGGAGCGTACTGATACGCAGTATTTT
d_call: NA; clone_size: NA; j_call: TRBJ2-3; v_call: TRBV3-1/TRBV3-2; cdr3_length: 15; cdr3_aa: CASSLSPTAQNTQYF; cdr3_nt: TGTGCCAGCAGCCTATCACCAACAGCACAGAATACGCAGTATTTT
d_call: TRBD2; clone_size: NA; j_call: TRBJ2-5; v_call: TRBV7-2; cdr3_length: 16; cdr3_aa: CASSPHGLAGGETQYF; cdr3_nt: TGTGCCAGCAGCCCCCATGGACTAGCGGGGGGAGAGACCCAGTACTTC
d_call: NA; clone_size: once; j_call: TRBJ2-2; v_call: TRBV15; cdr3_length: 15; cdr3_aa: CATGDYSRDTGELFF; cdr3_nt: TGTGCCACCGGGGATTACTCGAGGGACACCGGGGAGCTGTTTTTT
d_call: NA; clone_size: NA; j_call: TRBJ1-5; v_call: TRBV4-3; cdr3_length: 15; cdr3_aa: CASSQGPDRNQPQHF; cdr3_nt: TGCGCCAGCAGCCAAGGACCCGACAGGAATCAGCCCCAGCATTTT
d_call: NA; clone_size: NA; j_call: TRBJ1-4; v_call: TRBV9; cdr3_length: 14; cdr3_aa: CASSSRDFNEKLFF; cdr3_nt: TGTGCCAGCAGCTCCAGGGACTTCAATGAAAAACTGTTTTTT
d_call: NA; clone_size: NA; j_call: TRBJ1-6; v_call: TRBV7-8; cdr3_length: 14; cdr3_aa: CASSLVGSNSPLHF; cdr3_nt: TGTGCCAGCAGCTTAGTCGGGAGTAATTCACCCCTCCACTTT